Sequencing of this T cell receptor (beta chain) was carried out in a study of radiotherapy plus CTLA-4 blockade in lung cancer. The wider study: Objective response rate was roughly 19%; disease control rate, 31%. Study-wide results and limits: Early clone dynamics of blood T cells, plus interferon-beta, reportedly predicted response best. An expansion of tumor-derived TCR clones occurred in blood after radiotherapy plus ipilimumab.

The CDR3 is 15 residues long. Germline CDR1 SGHAT, CDR2 FQNNGV. V lost 4 bases to trimming and J lost 0 bases, with 9 bases between them. Data came from immunoSEQ multiplex PCR; TCRdb stores just in-frame clones and leaves some out. The sample records roughly 71,000 clones, approximately 80% being singletons. Chemo-refractory metastatic non-small-cell lung cancer patients were treated with focal radiation plus CTLA-4 blockade with ipilimumab. With regard to this clone: The antigen is unknown.

V is TRBV11-2 and J is TRBJ2-2; D gene unclear. This sample comprised peripheral blood, obtained from a patient treated with radiotherapy plus ipilimumab. This sequence originates from a human donor with non-small cell lung cancer who had a complete response to radiotherapy plus ipilimumab. The CDR3: CASSSSTSNTGELFF. The CDR3 DNA is TGTGCCAGCAGCTCTTCTACGTCGAACACCGGGGAGCTGTTTTTT.